The entry below describes one T cell receptor (beta chain). Under the authors' procedure: Amplification with reference gene primers provided the estimates of nucleated cell counts. Sequenced by immunoSEQ multiplex PCR; TCRdb stores in-frame clones only, minus some. The V and J calls and clone size come from that table; D and trimming were worked out from the DNA. Of around 130,000 clones listed, roughly 80% are singletons. CDR1 is ENHRY, CDR2 SYGVKD, per germline. CDR3 length: 17 amino acids. The junction had 15 bases not matched to a gene; V was cut back by 4 bases and J by 4 bases. The sample is drawn from a study of blood T cell repertoires in COVID-19. Across the study: The United States, Italy and Spain were the sources of the acute and convalescent COVID-19 samples. The cDNA or gDNA used as material had been derived from T cells, B-cell-depleted T cells, or PBMCs.

The gene calls are TRBV10-3 and TRBJ1-1; 7 nucleotides match TRBD1. Sequencing used peripheral blood. This clonotype was obtained from a woman aged 55-69 years with acute or convalescent COVID-19. CDR3 sequence (DNA): TGTGCCATCAGTGGCCTTCACCTAGGGGGCTTAGTCACTGAAGCTTTCTTT. Protein sequence: CAISGLHLGGLVTEAFF.